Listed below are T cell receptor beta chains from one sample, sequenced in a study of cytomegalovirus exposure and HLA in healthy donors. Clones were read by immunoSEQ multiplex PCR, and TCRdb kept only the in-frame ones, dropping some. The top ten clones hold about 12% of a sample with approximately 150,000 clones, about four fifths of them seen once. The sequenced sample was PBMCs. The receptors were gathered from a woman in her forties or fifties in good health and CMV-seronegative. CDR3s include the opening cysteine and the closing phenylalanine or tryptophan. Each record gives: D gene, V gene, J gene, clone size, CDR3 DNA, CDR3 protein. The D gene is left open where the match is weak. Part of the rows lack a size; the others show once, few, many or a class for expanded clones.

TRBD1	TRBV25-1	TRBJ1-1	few	TGTGCCAGCAGTGAGACGGACAGGGAATCTGAAGCTTTCTTT	CASSETDRESEAFF
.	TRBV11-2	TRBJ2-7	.	TGTGCCAGCAGCGCCGCAGGGGGGCCCTACGAGCAGTACTTC	CASSAAGGPYEQYF
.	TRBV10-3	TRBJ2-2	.	TGTGCCACCGAGGGCGGAGGGACGAACACCGGGGAGCTGTTTTTT	CATEGGGTNTGELFF
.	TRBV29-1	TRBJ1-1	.	TGCAGCACTACTGTCGGAGGGGTTTACACTGAAGCTTTCTTT	CSTTVGGVYTEAFF
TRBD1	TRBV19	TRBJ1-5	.	TGTGCCAGTAGTCCCGCCGGGACAGACTTCAATCAGCCCCAGCATTTT	CASSPAGTDFNQPQHF
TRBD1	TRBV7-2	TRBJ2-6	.	TGTGCCAGCAGCTTATATGTCAGGGACAGATACTCTGGGGCCAACGTCCTGACTTTC	CASSLYVRDRYSGANVLTF
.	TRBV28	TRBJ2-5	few	TGTGCCAGCAGTCAGCGGCTACCACAAGAGACCCAGTACTTC	CASSQRLPQETQYF
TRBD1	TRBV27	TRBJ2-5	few	TGTGCCAGCAGTTCAAAACCCGACAGGGGTGAGACCCAGTACTTC	CASSSKPDRGETQYF
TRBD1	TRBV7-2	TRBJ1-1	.	TGTGCCAGCAGCTCTTCCGGGACAGGGAATATAGGGGCTTTCTTT	CASSSSGTGNIGAFF
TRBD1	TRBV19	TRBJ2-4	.	TGTGCCAGTAGTTCGACAGGGGATCTAGCCAAAAACATTCAGTACTTC	CASSSTGDLAKNIQYF
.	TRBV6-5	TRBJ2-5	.	TGTGCCAGCTGGAGGGGCTCCCAAGAGACCCAGTACTTC	CASWRGSQETQYF
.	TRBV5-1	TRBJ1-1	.	TGCGCCAGCAGCTCGGACAACCTGAACACTGAAGCTTTCTTT	CASSSDNLNTEAFF
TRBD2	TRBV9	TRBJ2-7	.	TGTGCCAGCAGCCGGGGGGACTCCTCCTACGAGCAGTACTTC	CASSRGDSSYEQYF
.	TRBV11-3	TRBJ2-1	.	TGTGCCAGCAGCTTAGGAGGGAGTTCCACTGAGCAGTTCTTC	CASSLGGSSTEQFF
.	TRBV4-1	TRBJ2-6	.	TGCGCCAGCAGCCCGACAGAGTCAGCCTCTGGGGCCAACGTCCTGACTTTC	CASSPTESASGANVLTF
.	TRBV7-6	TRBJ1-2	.	TGTGCCAGCAGCTTAGGCGGTTTGGAAAACTATGGCTACACCTTC	CASSLGGLENYGYTF
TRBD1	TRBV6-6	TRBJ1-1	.	TGTGCCAGCAGTTACGGGACAGCAACTAACACTGAAGCTTTCTTT	CASSYGTATNTEAFF
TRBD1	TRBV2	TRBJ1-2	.	TGTGCCAGCAGTCAGGGACAGGGGGCGGTCTATGGCTACACCTTC	CASSQGQGAVYGYTF
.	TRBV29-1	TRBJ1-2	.	TGCAGCGTTGACTGGCAGAACTATGGCTACACCTTC	CSVDWQNYGYTF
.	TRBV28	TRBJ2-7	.	TGTGCCAGCAGTAAATACCCTCTTCACGGGACACCCAACTACGAGCAGTACTTC	CASSKYPLHGTPNYEQYF
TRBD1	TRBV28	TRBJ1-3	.	TGTGCCAGCAGCCTCAGGGGGGCAGGTGGAAACACCATATATTTT	CASSLRGAGGNTIYF
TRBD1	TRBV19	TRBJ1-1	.	TGTGCCAGTAGTATCTCGGGACAGATGGGCACTGAAGCTTTCTTT	CASSISGQMGTEAFF
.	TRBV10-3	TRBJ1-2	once	TGTGCCTCCTGGGGCGGGGTGGATGGCTACACCTTC	CASWGGVDGYTF
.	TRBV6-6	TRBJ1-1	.	TGTGCCAGCAGTTACGCGTCCGAAGCTTTCTTT	CASSYASEAFF
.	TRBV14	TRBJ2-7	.	TGTGCCAGCAGCCCAGGTTTGGGCTCCTACGAGCAGTACTTC	CASSPGLGSYEQYF
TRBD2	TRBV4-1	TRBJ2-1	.	TGCGCCAGCAGCCAAGGGGGTCCCCTAGCGGGACGAAGTGAGCAGTTCTTC	CASSQGGPLAGRSEQFF
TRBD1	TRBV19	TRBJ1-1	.	TGTGCCAGTAGTATAAAGCAGTGGACAGGGGGCCCGAACACTGAAGCTTTCTTT	CASSIKQWTGGPNTEAFF
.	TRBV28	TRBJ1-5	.	TGTGCCAGCAGCCGACAGAGGAATCAGCCCCAGCATTTT	CASSRQRNQPQHF